These T cell receptor beta chains were read from a single sample in a study of control samples from healthy donors and cancer patients. The data were produced by immunoSEQ multiplex PCR, yet TCRdb's version contains in-frame clones alone and is incomplete. In the table there are 98,000 or so clones, roughly 82% of which are singletons. Sequenced input: blood. Receptor source: a man aged 55 to 70 in good health. The conserved cysteine and the conserved F or W are not part of the CDR3 here. Each record gives: V gene, J gene, CDR3 protein.

v_gene: TRBV19
j_gene: TRBJ2-1
CDR3aa: ASSIRQNPYNEQF

v_gene: TRBV6-4
j_gene: TRBJ2-2
CDR3aa: ASSPEPTANTGELF

v_gene: TRBV19
j_gene: TRBJ2-2
CDR3aa: ASSLDPAGTGELF

v_gene: TRBV28
j_gene: TRBJ2-7
CDR3aa: ASSSRNGGSGGVNYEQY

v_gene: TRBV7-9
j_gene: TRBJ2-6
CDR3aa: ASSFGTTMDAPGANVLT

v_gene: TRBV30
j_gene: TRBJ1-2
CDR3aa: AWNYSPHYGYT

v_gene: TRBV4-1
j_gene: TRBJ1-4
CDR3aa: ASSQAVQGVEKLF

v_gene: TRBV28
j_gene: TRBJ2-5
CDR3aa: ASSLGGGRQETQY

v_gene: TRBV6-6
j_gene: TRBJ1-6
CDR3aa: ASSYTPGDNSPLH

v_gene: TRBV9
j_gene: TRBJ2-7
CDR3aa: ASSVGQGPFYEQY

v_gene: TRBV6-6
j_gene: TRBJ2-1
CDR3aa: ASSYTTDYNEQF

v_gene: TRBV11-3
j_gene: TRBJ2-2
CDR3aa: ASSPARNTGELF

v_gene: TRBV27
j_gene: TRBJ2-5
CDR3aa: ASSFVGTGMETQY

v_gene: TRBV27
j_gene: TRBJ2-1
CDR3aa: ASTYYGRRDNEQF

v_gene: TRBV30
j_gene: TRBJ1-4
CDR3aa: AWSGGGAANEKLF

v_gene: TRBV6-2/TRBV6-3
j_gene: TRBJ1-1
CDR3aa: ASSYSYGTVNTEAF

v_gene: TRBV28
j_gene: TRBJ2-6
CDR3aa: ASSSITDRLGQLLSGANVLT

v_gene: TRBV29-1
j_gene: TRBJ1-1
CDR3aa: SVESETPEAF

v_gene: TRBV10-3
j_gene: TRBJ2-3
CDR3aa: AISAGGGDTQY

v_gene: TRBV10-3
j_gene: TRBJ2-7
CDR3aa: AIRNRDRVEEQY

v_gene: TRBV11-2
j_gene: TRBJ2-7
CDR3aa: ASSLDSASPTYEQY

v_gene: TRBV18
j_gene: TRBJ1-6
CDR3aa: ASSPPRGVGSPLH

v_gene: TRBV6-5
j_gene: TRBJ2-2
CDR3aa: ASRGQGGTGELF

v_gene: TRBV9
j_gene: TRBJ1-2
CDR3aa: ASSPWGGSNYGYT

v_gene: TRBV18
j_gene: TRBJ2-7
CDR3aa: ASSQNGGGQGNSYEQY

v_gene: TRBV11-2
j_gene: TRBJ1-2
CDR3aa: ASSLGQGSYGYT

v_gene: TRBV15
j_gene: TRBJ1-5
CDR3aa: ATSREISAARQPQH

v_gene: TRBV11-3
j_gene: TRBJ2-1
CDR3aa: ASSEGQEDNEQF

v_gene: TRBV6-5
j_gene: TRBJ1-1
CDR3aa: ASSRTRGTEAF

v_gene: TRBV5-1
j_gene: TRBJ1-5
CDR3aa: ASSPDGGSNQPQH

v_gene: TRBV7-8
j_gene: TRBJ2-5
CDR3aa: ASSQRALAGRETQY

v_gene: TRBV10-1
j_gene: TRBJ2-1
CDR3aa: ASSGIAGISNEQF

v_gene: TRBV15
j_gene: TRBJ1-2
CDR3aa: ATSKKGADGYT

v_gene: TRBV27
j_gene: TRBJ1-2
CDR3aa: ASSLYPHRDGYGYT

v_gene: TRBV20-1
j_gene: TRBJ1-2
CDR3aa: SARSDYGYT

v_gene: TRBV9
j_gene: TRBJ1-5
CDR3aa: ASSVGWAQPQH

v_gene: TRBV6-5
j_gene: TRBJ2-3
CDR3aa: ASRTTGSTDTQY

v_gene: TRBV5-1
j_gene: TRBJ2-2
CDR3aa: ASSLDGNGELF

v_gene: TRBV5-6
j_gene: TRBJ2-7
CDR3aa: ASSFSGIEGTINEQY

v_gene: TRBV7-9
j_gene: TRBJ2-5
CDR3aa: ASSRAGDPLETQY

v_gene: TRBV10-3
j_gene: TRBJ1-4
CDR3aa: AISESAEKLF

v_gene: TRBV6-5
j_gene: TRBJ2-3
CDR3aa: ASGPGWGTDTQY

v_gene: TRBV6-1
j_gene: TRBJ2-3
CDR3aa: ASSEASGGPTDTQY

v_gene: TRBV7-8
j_gene: TRBJ1-2
CDR3aa: ASSPGAGDYGYT

v_gene: TRBV6-1
j_gene: TRBJ2-3
CDR3aa: ASSESTTSLNTQY

v_gene: TRBV29-1
j_gene: TRBJ2-7
CDR3aa: SVVKPPTYEQY

v_gene: TRBV24-1
j_gene: TRBJ2-1
CDR3aa: ATRGGPSGGENEQF

v_gene: TRBV2
j_gene: TRBJ1-1
CDR3aa: ASSSRWGEAEAF

v_gene: TRBV24-1
j_gene: TRBJ2-1
CDR3aa: ATAPAGRSYNEQF

v_gene: TRBV6-5
j_gene: TRBJ2-7
CDR3aa: ASRGIAGGRYEQY

v_gene: TRBV4-1
j_gene: TRBJ1-1
CDR3aa: ASSPTGQNTEAF

v_gene: TRBV19
j_gene: TRBJ2-2
CDR3aa: ASTGWTGELF

v_gene: TRBV12-3/TRBV12-4
j_gene: TRBJ2-7
CDR3aa: ASSPGQGYEQY

v_gene: TRBV6-5
j_gene: TRBJ1-5
CDR3aa: ASSYRGPYSNQPQH

v_gene: TRBV19
j_gene: TRBJ1-6
CDR3aa: ASNPTTGGNSPLH

v_gene: TRBV28
j_gene: TRBJ2-7
CDR3aa: ASTQTQTYEQY

v_gene: TRBV6-1
j_gene: TRBJ2-1
CDR3aa: ASSELGLAGAKF